This TCR beta chain was captured by sequencing in a study of blood T cell repertoires in COVID-19. Those enrolled, adults aged roughly 18 to 89 years, came from some 23 US areas. In assigning cohorts, the study relied on participant-reported clinical history. The recovered donors of Cohort 3 showed two negative PCRs, clearance, or symptom resolution. Trimming took off 2 bases at V and 4 bases at J, with 9 bases between the two ends. Looked up from germline, CDR1 is SNHLY and CDR2 is FYNNEI. The CDR3 loop spans 14 amino acids. TCRdb's table, derived via immunoSEQ multiplex PCR, lists solely in-frame clones and lacks some. This repertoire shows hundreds of thousands of clones, approximately 90% found once; its top ten account for over 9%.

The chain has TRBV2 and TRBJ1-5, with no clear D. The sample comprised PBMCs or T cells enriched from blood (not recorded which). This clonotype was obtained from a woman between 40 and 50 years old who had recovered from COVID-19. This chain's CDR3 is CASSERRENQPQHF. The CDR3, as DNA: TGTGCCAGCAGTGAAAGGCGGGAGAATCAGCCCCAGCATTTT.